The clone carrying this TCR beta chain has at least ten counts. The antigen is not known. The data belong to a study of CD8 T cells in ankylosing spondylitis. General study points: There was reportedly significant enrichment of clones that were disease-linked in matched ankylosing spondylitis synovial fluid. Several of the motif variants were reported before in synovial fluid and blood from reactive arthritis.

Construction of TCR beta libraries was performed using quantitative 5'-RACE with molecular barcodes. TCRdb reprocessed the 5' RACE reads via MiXCR and lists one record per CDR3 protein. The table lists some 200,000 distinct CDR3 sequences, approximately 18% of them singletons. The V gene lost 5 bases and the J gene lost 2 bases, with 19 bases spanning the gap. This CDR3 comprises 17 residues. The origin of this receptor is a male donor under 30 with ankylosing spondylitis or in good health (not recorded which). Material for sequencing was blood, either unsorted or a sorted T cell fraction (not recorded which). The chain combines TRBV12-3 or TRBV12-4 with TRBJ2-4; D is possibly TRBD1 or TRBD2 (6 bases each). CDR3 protein: CASSLKGGQGSKNIQYF. The CDR3 bases are TGTGCCAGCAGTCTCAAAGGGGGGCAGGGCTCCAAAAACATTCAGTACTTC.